This T cell receptor beta chain was obtained from a study of T cells in localized non-small cell lung cancer. Study-wide findings and caveats: Uninvolved neighboring lung showed the greatest T cell clonality, exceeding tumor. As only one tumor region underwent sequencing, heterogeneity remains possible. A higher density of T cells in blood coincided with extended overall survival. Appearing in adjacent lung were a median approximately 57 of the top 100 tumor clones.

A note on this clone: The antigen is not known.

Looked up from germline, CDR1 is SGHNT and CDR2 is YYREEE (reference sequence). Trimming took off 3 bases at V and 6 bases at J, with 15 bases between the two ends. The CDR3 spans 14 residues. TCRdb keeps only in-frame clones here, not all; method: immunoSEQ multiplex PCR. Of about 17,000 clones in the sample, around four fifths were seen once. The chain links TRBV5-4 to TRBJ1-2, with a weak D call TRBD1 (6 bases). This receptor was identified in a male donor at least 60 years old with stage III lung adenocarcinoma. The material was peripheral blood, obtained before any cancer treatment. DNA of the CDR3: TGTGCCAGCAGCTCCAACAGGGTGAGGGATGGCTACACCTTC. It codes for CASSSNRVRDGYTF.